This note documents a single T cell receptor (beta chain) sequence. There are 15 residues in the CDR3. Germline lookup yields CDR1 MDHEN and CDR2 SYDVKM. The germline V and J ends were trimmed by 1 base and 7 bases, with 16 bases remaining between them. This sample is part of a study of human T cells and chemical hapten exposure. The library put unique molecular identifiers onto individual cDNA molecules. TCRdb reprocessed the RACE reads via MiXCR and lists one record per CDR3 protein. The top ten hold more than 2% of the sample, which has more than 85,000 distinct CDR3 sequences, roughly 11% seen once. The time point: patch test 2, 6 weeks after DPC sensitization. Treatment indicated: therapeutic diphenylcyclopropenone sensitization with weekly scalp DPC.

The TCR sequence derives from a man in his forties or fifties with alopecia areata. Some clones in this sample may be carry-over from other donors' samples. The chain has TRBV28 and TRBJ1-2, with a tentative D call TRBD1 (6 bases). This material consisted of whole blood, taken in connection with sensitization to the hapten diphenylcyclopropenone (DPC). The CDR3 loop is CASSLLGTSSGGYTF. The CDR3 DNA follows: TGTGCCAGCAGTTTATTGGGGACATCAAGCGGTGGCTACACCTTC.